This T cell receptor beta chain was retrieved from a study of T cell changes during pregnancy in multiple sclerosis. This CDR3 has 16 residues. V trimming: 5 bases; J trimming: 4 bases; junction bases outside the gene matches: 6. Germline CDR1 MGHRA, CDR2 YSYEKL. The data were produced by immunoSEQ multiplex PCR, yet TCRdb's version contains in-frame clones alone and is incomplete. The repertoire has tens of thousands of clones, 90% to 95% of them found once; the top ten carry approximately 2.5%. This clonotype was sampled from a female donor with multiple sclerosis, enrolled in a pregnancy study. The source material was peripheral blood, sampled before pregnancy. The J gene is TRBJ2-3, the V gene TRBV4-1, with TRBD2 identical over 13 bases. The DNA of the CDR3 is TGCGCCAGCAGCGACCGGACTAGCGGGGGAGCAGATACGCAGTATTTT. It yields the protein CASSDRTSGGADTQYF.